The text below deals with one T cell receptor beta chain. These data belong to a study of blood T cell repertoires in COVID-19. About the research overall: The samples span acute and convalescent COVID-19 from the United States, Italy and Spain. Sources were T cells, B-cell-depleted T cells, or PBMCs; the material itself was cDNA or gDNA.

In the original processing: Amplifying reference gene primers gave estimates of nucleated cell counts. TCRdb keeps only in-frame clones here, not all; method: immunoSEQ multiplex PCR. V and J calls and clone size follow that table, whereas D and trimming were derived from the DNA. The table lists about 250,000 clones, 70% to 90% of them singletons. The CDR3 runs to 15 residues. The ends lost 4 bases at V and 6 bases at J; junction bases unmatched: 9. Germline V gene data show CDR1 as SGHDT and CDR2 as YYEEEE. The sequenced sample was peripheral blood. The gene calls are TRBV5-6 and TRBJ2-7, with 11 bases matching TRBD1. This TCR came from a woman under 40 with acute or convalescent COVID-19. CDR3 sequence reads: CASSARDRGIGEQYF. The CDR3 DNA reads as TGTGCCAGCAGCGCCCGGGACAGGGGGATCGGCGAGCAGTACTTC. The complete variable domain, with remaining parts taken from reference TRBV5-6 and TRBJ2-7, reads DAGVTQSPTHLIKTRGQQVTLRCSPKSGHDTVSWYQQALGQGPQFIFQYYEEEERQRGNFPDRFSGHQFPNYSSELNVNALLLGDSALYLCASSARDRGIGEQYFGPGTRLTVT.